Reported below is one T cell receptor beta chain. Antigen: not known. These data belong to a study of cytomegalovirus exposure and HLA in healthy donors. Findings and caveats of the study: For TCR beta chains, V- and J-gene trimming was later linked to a missense DCLRE1C variant. The authors listed some 150 TCR beta chains as cytomegalovirus-associated. In a later analysis, HLA-associated TCR beta chains were more clonally expanded than equally common others.

From germline, CDR1 is SGHRS and CDR2 YFSETQ. The CDR3 runs 14 residues. The J segment lost 6 bases and the V segment lost 9 bases, leaving 11 bases of the junction unmatched. Amplification used 60 Vbeta primers and 13 Jbeta primers. TCRdb's copy holds only in-frame clones and misses some; the assay was immunoSEQ multiplex PCR. Of under 200,000 clones detected, 80% to 85% appear once; the ten largest clones hold less than 2.5%. Sample: PBMCs. The V and J genes are TRBV5-1 and TRBJ2-2, with 7 positions matching TRBD1. The sequence was collected from a male donor in good health and CMV-seronegative. The DNA for the CDR3 is TGCGCCACCCGACAGGGTGACCGGGCCGGGGAGCTGTTTTTT. It translates to CATRQGDRAGELFF.